The 9 T cell receptor beta chains below all came from one sample that was sequenced in a study of T cells after posttransplantation cyclophosphamide. Busulfan-fludarabine conditioning, marrow transplant, and cyclophosphamide on days +3 and +4 were administered. The table came from immunoSEQ multiplex PCR; TCRdb's copy has only in-frame clones and leaves some out. The table includes about 6,800 clones, approximately 94% detected once. Specimen: CD8+ T cells sorted from blood, collected after allogeneic stem cell transplant with posttransplant cyclophosphamide. All receptors derive from a male patient between 60 and 69 years old who received an allogeneic stem cell transplant from a related donor and was CMV-positive. Part of the T cell pool may stem from the graft donor.

Only one count was recorded for this clone. The chain couples TRBV11-2 to TRBJ1-4; 9 nucleotides line up with TRBD1. The CDR3 has 17 amino acids. The germline V gene encodes CDR1 SGHAT and CDR2 FQNNGV. Trimming removed 3 bases from V and 5 bases from J; junction bases left unmatched: 10. CDR3 in amino acids: CASSFSQGQGSNEKLFF. The CDR3 region has the DNA TGTGCCAGCAGCTTTAGCCAGGGACAGGGATCAAATGAAAAACTGTTTTTT.

V usage is TRBV27 and J usage is TRBJ2-5, with TRBD2 matching 9 bases. The DNA end is a closer match to TRBJ2-7, so the J assignment may be wrong. Germline V gene data show CDR1 as MNHEY and CDR2 as SMNVEV (reference sequence). The CDR3 covers 15 residues. The CDR3: CASSPRGGGADEQYF. The CDR3 nucleotides read TGTGCCAGCAGCCCTAGGGGCGGGGGGGCCGACGAGCAGTACTTC.

V gene TRBV7-7 combines with J gene TRBJ2-5; D gene uncertain. CDR3 size: 13 residues. Per the germline V gene, CDR1 is SSHAT and CDR2 is FNYEAQ (reference sequence). The V and J ends lost 2 bases and 7 bases respectively, with 11 bases between them. The CDR3 loop is CASSLQAIGTQYF. The CDR3 DNA is TGTGCCAGCAGCTTACAGGCGATCGGGACCCAGTACTTC.

This chain joins TRBV30 and TRBJ2-7; possibly TRBD2 for D (6 bases). V was trimmed by 0 bases and J by 7 bases, leaving 13 bases between them. The germline gives CDR1 GTSNPN, CDR2 SVGIG (reference sequence). The CDR3 sequence is 13 residues long. The CDR3 DNA reads TGTGCCTGGAGTGTACTCGGAGGGCGGGAGCAGTACTTC. Its protein is CAWSVLGGREQYF.

CDR3: CASSRGGDDYGYTF. As DNA, the CDR3 is TGTGCCAGCAGCAGGGGAGGGGACGACTATGGCTACACCTTC. The V call is TRBV28, the J call TRBJ1-2; weak D call: TRBD1 (6 bases). The CDR3 extends over 14 amino acids. CDR1 is MDHEN and CDR2 is SYDVKM in the germline V gene. Trimming removed 6 bases at V and 3 bases at J, with 14 bases between.

The V gene is TRBV5-6, the J gene TRBJ2-7, with D maybe TRBD2 (5 bases). Trimming left V 1 base short and J 12 bases short, with 14 bases between. The CDR3 contains 12 residues. Germline lookup yields CDR1 SGHDT and CDR2 YYEEEE. This CDR3 reads CASSLFAGGWYF. In DNA form, the CDR3 reads TGTGCCAGCAGCTTGTTTGCAGGCGGGTGGTACTTC.

The chain employs TRBV5-8 and TRBJ2-7, with TRBD1 matching 12 bases. Trimming cost V 2 bases and J 5 bases; bases outside gene matches: 5. This CDR3 contains 15 residues. Germline V lookup: CDR1 SGHTS, CDR2 YDEGEE. The CDR3 sequence: CASSFMGQGANEQYF. The CDR3 DNA is TGTGCCAGCAGCTTTATGGGACAGGGGGCCAACGAGCAGTACTTC.

This chain links TRBV28 with TRBJ2-7; 7 bases map to TRBD1. Trimming cost V 5 bases and J 6 bases; bases outside gene matches: 13. This CDR3 comprises 15 residues. The V gene's germline CDR1 is MDHEN and CDR2 SYDVKM. Here the CDR3 reads CASSINRGYPIEQYF. The CDR3 DNA sequence: TGTGCCAGCAGTATTAACAGGGGTTATCCGATCGAGCAGTACTTC.

The chain carries TRBV9 and TRBJ2-7; 9 nucleotides match TRBD1. The germline V gene encodes CDR1 SGDLS and CDR2 YYNGEE. CDR3 length equals 15 residues. V was clipped by 3 bases and J by 4 bases; unmatched bases: 8. DNA for the CDR3: TGTGCCAGCAGCGCGGGACAGGGCTTCTTATACGAGCAGTACTTC. Encoded protein: CASSAGQGFLYEQYF.